This paragraph covers one T cell receptor beta chain sequence. The antigen is unknown. The entry originates in a study of OX40 agonist ivuxolimab in advanced cancers. On the study more broadly: Dose-escalation patients were diagnosed with hepatocellular carcinoma, melanoma, renal cell cancer or head and neck cancer.

Overall study results and limits: Average numbers of expanded clones were greater in CD8+ T cells than in CD4+. Doses of 0.1 to 3.0 mg/kg were accompanied by clonal expansion of CD4+ and CD8+ blood T cells by week 6.

Produced via immunoSEQ multiplex PCR; TCRdb's table is partial and in-frame only. In the table there are about 26,000 clones, 70% to 90% of which are singletons. With 3 bases removed from V and 9 bases from J, the gap between germline ends came to 16 bases. The CDR3 is 14 residues long. Germline V gene data show CDR1 as SGHTS and CDR2 as YDEGEE. This specimen was CD4+ or CD8+ T cells sorted from blood, taken in a trial of the OX40 agonist ivuxolimab. This TCR was recovered from an adult with an advanced solid tumor such as melanoma, head and neck, liver or kidney cancer. The rearrangement links TRBV5-8 to TRBJ2-1; perhaps D is TRBD1 or TRBD2 (5 bases each). In DNA form, the CDR3 reads TGTGCCAGCAGCTGGGTGATTGGGGCGGGTGAGCAGTTCTTC. Amino acids: CASSWVIGAGEQFF.